One T cell receptor beta chain is described in this entry. Its target is not known. TCRdb analysed the reads with MiXCR anew, one entry per CDR3 protein. The sample includes 550 or so distinct CDR3 sequences, roughly 13% of them seen just once. This specimen belongs to a study of liver allograft versus peripheral blood T cells. At the level of the study: A comparison was made between T cell receptor repertoires in transplanted livers and those in recipients' peripheral blood. Study results and limitations: Peripheral blood reportedly held T cell receptor repertoires that differed from those inside liver allografts.

Trimming removed 8 bases at V and 1 base at J, with 13 bases between. Looked up from germline, CDR1 is LGHNT and CDR2 is FRNRAP. The CDR3 extends over 14 amino acids. V gene TRBV12-5 combines with J gene TRBJ2-3; D uncertain. The clonotype was recovered from a human patient who had a liver transplant. Some T cells may be the graft donor's. CDR3 in DNA: TGTGCTAGTTGTGCCAACGATGGCACAGATACGCAGTATTTT. Translated, it gives CASCANDGTDTQYF.